This T cell receptor beta chain was sequenced for a study of T cell responses to AZD1222 COVID-19 vaccine. Overall study findings and caveats: Spike regions recognized by vaccine-associated CD4 TCRs spanned the protein, led by 160-218 and 743-854. Clonal diversity was possibly underestimated, and the donors were mostly white British, with more females. Spike-specific TCR repertoires showed rising breadth and depth after two AZD1222 doses.

The table came from immunoSEQ multiplex PCR; TCRdb's copy has only in-frame clones and leaves some out. The data contain around 70,000 clones, approximately 90% of them singletons. On this clone itself: What it recognizes is unknown.

This sequence originates from an adult in good health. The sequencing here drew on peripheral blood, taken on day 0 of AZD1222 vaccination.

CDR3 DNA sequence: TGTGCCACCAGTGATGTTCCGGGACAGGAAGCTTTCTTT. Protein sequence: CATSDVPGQEAFF. V is TRBV24-1 and J is TRBJ1-1; 7 bases align to TRBD1. Per germline, CDR1 KGHDR and CDR2 SFDVKD. The CDR3 has 13 residues. Unmatched junction bases numbered 5, after V lost 3 bases and J lost 8 bases.